This T cell receptor beta chain was captured in a study of identical twins. Unique molecular identifiers were present on the cDNA, and a universal primer site came from template switching. TCRdb re-called the 5' RACE reads through MiXCR, storing one row per CDR3 protein. The table lists under 900,000 distinct CDR3 sequences, 15% to 20% of them singletons. J gave up 4 bases and V 9 bases, and 14 bases lay outside the gene matches. This CDR3 region has 15 residues. The data also belong to a second study, concerning T cells expressing NK-cell markers. As that report states: Specificity for HCMV among expanded NKG2C+ T cell clones was not established.

Sequencing used PBMCs. This receptor was obtained from a woman under 30 in good health. The chain links TRBV12-3 or TRBV12-4 to TRBJ1-1; 7 nucleotides agree with TRBD1. This CDR3 is CARSAITGVPTEAFF. The DNA for the CDR3 is TGTGCCAGAAGTGCAATCACAGGGGTTCCCACTGAAGCTTTCTTT.